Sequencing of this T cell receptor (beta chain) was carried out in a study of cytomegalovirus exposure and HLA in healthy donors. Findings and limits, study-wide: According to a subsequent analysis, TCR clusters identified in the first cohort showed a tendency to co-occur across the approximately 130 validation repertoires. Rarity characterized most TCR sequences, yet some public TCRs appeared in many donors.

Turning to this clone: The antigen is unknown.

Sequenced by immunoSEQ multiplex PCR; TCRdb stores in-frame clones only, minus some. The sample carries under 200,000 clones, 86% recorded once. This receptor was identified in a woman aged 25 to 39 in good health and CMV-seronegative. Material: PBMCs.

CDR3 region: CASSVTGIQPQHF. The CDR3 DNA reads as TGTGCCAGCAGCGTGACAGGGATTCAGCCCCAGCATTTT. The chain joins TRBV6-1 to TRBJ1-5; 7 positions match TRBD1. This CDR3 is built from 13 residues. CDR1 is MNHNS and CDR2 is SASEGT in the germline V gene. V shed 6 bases, J shed 6 bases, and the junction held 5 bases outside the gene matches.